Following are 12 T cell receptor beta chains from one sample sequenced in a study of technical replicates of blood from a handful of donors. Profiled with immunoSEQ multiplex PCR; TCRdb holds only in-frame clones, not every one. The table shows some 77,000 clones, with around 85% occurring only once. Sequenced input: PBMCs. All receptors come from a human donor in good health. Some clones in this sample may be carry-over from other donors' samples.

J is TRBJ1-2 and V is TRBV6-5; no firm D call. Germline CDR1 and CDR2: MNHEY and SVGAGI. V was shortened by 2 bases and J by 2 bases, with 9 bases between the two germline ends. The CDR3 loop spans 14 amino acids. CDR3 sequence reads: CASSYDNSNYGYTF. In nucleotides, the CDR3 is TGTGCCAGCAGTTACGACAACTCCAACTATGGCTACACCTTC.

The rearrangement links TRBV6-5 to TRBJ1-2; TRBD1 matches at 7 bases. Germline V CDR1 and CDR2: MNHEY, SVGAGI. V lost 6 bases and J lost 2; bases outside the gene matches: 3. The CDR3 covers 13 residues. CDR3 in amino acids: CASRRDSNYGYTF. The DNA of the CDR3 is TGTGCCAGCAGACGGGACAGCAACTATGGCTACACCTTC.

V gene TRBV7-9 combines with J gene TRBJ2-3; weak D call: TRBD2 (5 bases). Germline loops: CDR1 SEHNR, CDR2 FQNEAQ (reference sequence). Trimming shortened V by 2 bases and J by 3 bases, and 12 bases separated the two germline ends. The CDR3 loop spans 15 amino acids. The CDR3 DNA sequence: TGTGCCAGCAGCTTAATCCGTAGCGCTACAGATACGCAGTATTTT. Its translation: CASSLIRSATDTQYF.

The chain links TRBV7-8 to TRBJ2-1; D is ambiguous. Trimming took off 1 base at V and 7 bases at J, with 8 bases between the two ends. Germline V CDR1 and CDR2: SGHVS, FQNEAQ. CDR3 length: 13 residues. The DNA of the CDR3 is TGTGCCAGCAGCTTAGGCGTTTTGAATGAGCAGTTCTTC. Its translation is CASSLGVLNEQFF.

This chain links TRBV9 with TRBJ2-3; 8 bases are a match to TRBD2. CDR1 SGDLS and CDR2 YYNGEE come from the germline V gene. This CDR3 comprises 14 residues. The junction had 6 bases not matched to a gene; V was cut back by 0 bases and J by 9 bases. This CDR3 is CASSVASGQGTQYF. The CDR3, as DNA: TGTGCCAGCAGCGTAGCTAGCGGGCAGGGGACGCAGTATTTT.

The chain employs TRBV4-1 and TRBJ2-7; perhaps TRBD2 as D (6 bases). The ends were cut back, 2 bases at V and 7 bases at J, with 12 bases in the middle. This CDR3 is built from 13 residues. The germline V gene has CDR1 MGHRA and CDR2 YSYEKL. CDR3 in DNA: TGCGCCAGCAGCCAAAGGCCTGCGGGGGAGCAGTACTTC. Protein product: CASSQRPAGEQYF.

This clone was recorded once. The chain's CDR3 is CASSPGTYSNQPQHF. Written as DNA, the CDR3 is TGTGCCAGCAGCCCGGGGACATATAGCAATCAGCCCCAGCATTTT. The V call is TRBV6-1, the J call TRBJ1-5, with a weak D call TRBD1 (6 bases). The CDR3 has 15 residues. Trimming cost V 6 bases and J 0 bases, with 12 bases left between them. Germline V gene data show CDR1 as MNHNS and CDR2 as SASEGT.

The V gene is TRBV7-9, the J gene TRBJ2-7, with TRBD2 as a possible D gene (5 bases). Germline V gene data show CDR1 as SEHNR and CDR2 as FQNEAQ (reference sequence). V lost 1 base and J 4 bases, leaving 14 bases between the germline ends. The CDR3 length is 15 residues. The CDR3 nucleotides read TGTGCCAGCAGCTTAGACTGGACGGGAAAATACGAGCAGTACTTC. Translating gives CASSLDWTGKYEQYF. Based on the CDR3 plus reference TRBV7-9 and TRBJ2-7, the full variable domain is DTGVSQNPRHKITKRGQNVTFRCDPISEHNRLYWYRQTLGQGPEFLTYFQNEAQLEKSRLLSDRFSAERPKGSFSTLEIQRTEQGDSAMYLCASSLDWTGKYEQYFGPGTRLTVT.

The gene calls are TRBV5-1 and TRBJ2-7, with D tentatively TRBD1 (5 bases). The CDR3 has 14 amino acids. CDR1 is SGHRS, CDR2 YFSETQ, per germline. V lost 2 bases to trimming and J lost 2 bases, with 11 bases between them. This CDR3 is CASSLGDSPYEQYF. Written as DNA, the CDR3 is TGCGCCAGCAGCTTAGGGGATTCCCCCTACGAGCAGTACTTC.

The CDR3: CASSPGFWDTEAFF. CDR3 nucleotide sequence: TGTGCCAGCAGCCCAGGGTTTTGGGACACTGAAGCTTTCTTT. V is TRBV7-6 and J is TRBJ1-1, with a weak D call TRBD1 (5 bases). The CDR3 sequence is 14 residues long. Between the trimmed V and J ends, which lost 5 bases and 3 bases, there was a span of 13 bases. Germline lookup yields CDR1 SGHVS and CDR2 FNYEAQ.

CDR3 nucleotide sequence: TGTGCCAGCAGCTTAATCGACAGGGGCATCTCCTACGAGCAGTACTTC. This gives the protein CASSLIDRGISYEQYF. V gene TRBV7-9 combines with J gene TRBJ2-7, with 8 bases fitting TRBD1. CDR1 SEHNR and CDR2 FQNEAQ come from the germline V gene (reference sequence). The V gene end was trimmed by 2 bases and the J gene end by 0 bases; junction bases not matched to a gene: 6. This CDR3 is 16 amino acids long.

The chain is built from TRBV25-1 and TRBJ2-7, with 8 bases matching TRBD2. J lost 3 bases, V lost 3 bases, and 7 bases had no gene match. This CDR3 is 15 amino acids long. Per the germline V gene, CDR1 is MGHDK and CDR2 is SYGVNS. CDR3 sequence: CASSDGGVFGYEQYF. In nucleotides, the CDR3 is TGTGCCAGCAGTGACGGGGGGGTCTTTGGCTACGAGCAGTACTTC.